This TCR beta chain appears in the sequencing data of a study of blood T cell repertoires in COVID-19. From germline, CDR1 is MNHEY and CDR2 SVGEGT. CDR3 length: 16 residues. Trimming removed 2 bases from V and 7 bases from J; junction bases left unmatched: 7. Source study methods: Amplified reference gene primers provided the basis for estimating nucleated cell counts. Only in-frame clones appear in the TCRdb table, and some are missing; sequencing was by immunoSEQ multiplex PCR. That table furnishes V, J and clone size, whereas the DNA furnished D and trimming. The repertoire has tens of thousands of clones, roughly nine tenths of them found once; the top ten carry about 17%.

The receptor was isolated from a woman aged 55-69 years with COVID-19, enrolled during active disease. V usage is TRBV6-2 or TRBV6-3 and J usage is TRBJ1-5; the match to TRBD1 covers 11 bases. Material: peripheral blood. In nucleotides, the CDR3 is TGTGCCAGCAGTTACCGGACAGGGGGCCTTGGGCAGCCCCAGCATTTT. It yields the protein CASSYRTGGLGQPQHF.